The rows below give T cell receptor beta chains drawn from one sample of a study of T cell repertoires in cytomegalovirus infection. Their target antigens are unknown. A single record per CDR3 protein comes from TCRdb applying MiXCR to the reads. The table includes hundreds of thousands of distinct CDR3 sequences, around 30% detected once. Sequenced here: cultured PBMCs, sampled from culture after CMV antigen stimulation. Every receptor here comes from a human donor in good health (CMV status not recorded). Some clones in this sample may be carry-over from other donors' samples. The CDR3 runs from the conserved cysteine through the conserved F or W. D genes are given only for firm matches. For some rows the clone size is stated as once, few or many, or as a class when expanded; others skip it.

TRBV20-1,TRBD1,TRBJ1-1,NA,TGCAGTGCTTCATCAGGGGGGGACACTGAAGCTTTCTTT,CSASSGGDTEAFF
TRBV4-1,NA,TRBJ2-7,NA,TGCGCCAGCAGCCAAGATCGGGACAAGCAGTACTTC,CASSQDRDKQYF
TRBV5-6,NA,TRBJ1-1,NA,TGTGCCAGCAGCTTGGCCTTTGGGGCAGAAGCTTTCTTT,CASSLAFGAEAFF
TRBV7-4,NA,TRBJ1-3,few,TGTGCCAGCAGCTTTATAACGGAGATTAGCTCTGGAAACACCATATATTTT,CASSFITEISSGNTIYF
TRBV4-1,TRBD1,TRBJ1-2,few,TGCGCCAGCAGCCAGCCAGGGGGGAGGAATGGCTACACCTTC,CASSQPGGRNGYTF
TRBV10-2,NA,TRBJ2-3,few,TGCGCCAGCCTAGCAAGCACAGATACGCAGTATTTT,CASLASTDTQYF
TRBV4-1,NA,TRBJ1-2,few,TGCGCCAGCAGCCAACCAGGACAGCTGGTGAGGGGCTACACCTTC,CASSQPGQLVRGYTF
TRBV4-1,TRBD2,TRBJ2-3,few,TGCGCCAGCAGACGGACTAGCAGAAGCACAGATACGCAGTATTTT,CASRRTSRSTDTQYF
TRBV27,NA,TRBJ2-7,NA,TGTGCCAGCAGTGCTCCGGGGGCCACCTACGAGCAGTACTTC,CASSAPGATYEQYF
TRBV12-3/TRBV12-4,TRBD1,TRBJ1-4,NA,TGTGCCAGCAGACCAGGGGGCCCTAATGAAAAACTGTTTTTT,CASRPGGPNEKLFF
TRBV20-1,NA,TRBJ2-1,NA,TGCAGTGCTAGCCTTGCGCCCGGCAATGAGCAGTTCTTC,CSASLAPGNEQFF
TRBV7-8,NA,TRBJ2-1,many,TGTGCCAGCAGCCGTGGTGGGGGTAGCGGTGGGTCCTACAATGAGCAGTTCTTC,CASSRGGGSGGSYNEQFF
TRBV5-4,NA,TRBJ1-2,NA,TGTGCCAGCAGCCTCACAGGTTTTGGCGATGGCTACACCTTC,CASSLTGFGDGYTF
TRBV19,NA,TRBJ1-5,NA,TGTGCCAGTAGTATCGGCCCTCGGAGTTCGCCCCAGCATTTT,CASSIGPRSSPQHF
TRBV18,NA,TRBJ2-1,few,TGTGCCAGCTCACCAGGAGCTAATTACAATGAGCAGTTCTTC,CASSPGANYNEQFF
TRBV7-2,TRBD1,TRBJ1-5,few,TGTGCCAGCAGCACACAGGGGGCCATTGATCAGCCCCAGCATTTT,CASSTQGAIDQPQHF
TRBV7-8,TRBD1,TRBJ2-1,many,TGTGCCAGCAGCTCGGGACAGTACAATGAGCAGTTCTTC,CASSSGQYNEQFF
TRBV5-5,NA,TRBJ1-2,NA,TGTGCCAGCAGTTGGGCCCCTGAGACGGGGAGCTATGGCTACACCTTC,CASSWAPETGSYGYTF
TRBV7-2,NA,TRBJ2-5,many,TGTGCCAGCAGCTCGGTCCTGGAGACCCAGTACTTC,CASSSVLETQYF
TRBV28,NA,TRBJ1-4,NA,TGTGCCAGCCAAGGGCAGAATAATGAAAAACTGTTTTTT,CASQGQNNEKLFF
TRBV7-8,NA,TRBJ2-3,many,TGTGCCAGCCAACGGGACAATCTGGCAGATACGCAGTATTTT,CASQRDNLADTQYF
TRBV18,NA,TRBJ1-5,NA,TGTGCCAGCTCACCTTTGGCGGGTCTCGGCAATCAGCCCCAGCATTTT,CASSPLAGLGNQPQHF
TRBV2,NA,TRBJ1-4,NA,TGTGCCAGCAGTTACACCTCAACTAATGAAAAACTGTTTTTT,CASSYTSTNEKLFF
TRBV5-5,NA,TRBJ1-1,NA,TGTGCCAGCAGCTTCCAGGCCGGATATAACACTGAAGCTTTCTTT,CASSFQAGYNTEAFF
TRBV7-2,TRBD2,TRBJ2-7,NA,TGTGCCAGCAGCCCGGGAGGGCCGGAACCCTACGAGCAGTACTTC,CASSPGGPEPYEQYF
TRBV20-1,NA,TRBJ1-1,NA,TGCAGTGCTAGTGAGACACGGAACACTGAAGCTTTCTTT,CSASETRNTEAFF
TRBV28,NA,TRBJ2-3,NA,TGTGCCAGCAGCTCGGTAGTCGGCACAGATACGCAGTATTTT,CASSSVVGTDTQYF
TRBV7-8,NA,TRBJ2-5,few,TGTGCCAGCAGCCCTACCCGTGACCCCCGGGAGACCCAGTACTTC,CASSPTRDPRETQYF
TRBV13,NA,TRBJ2-1,NA,TGTGCCAGCAGCCTCGGACTAATGAGCAATGAGCAGTTCTTC,CASSLGLMSNEQFF
TRBV19,TRBD2,TRBJ2-1,few,TGTGCCAGTAGTATACTAGCGGGAGTTTCAAATGAGCAGTTCTTC,CASSILAGVSNEQFF
TRBV6-2/TRBV6-3,TRBD2,TRBJ2-5,NA,TGTGCCAGCAGTCGGGGACTAGCGGGAGGGCCCGGTTCAGAGACCCAGTACTTC,CASSRGLAGGPGSETQYF
TRBV6-6,NA,TRBJ2-3,few,TGTGCCAGCAGTCACGGCCCAGCCCGAACGGCGGATACGCAGTATTTT,CASSHGPARTADTQYF
TRBV7-6,TRBD2,TRBJ2-1,few,TGTGCCAGCAGCTTAGGGGGGGGACTAGAATGGAATGAGCAGTTCTTC,CASSLGGGLEWNEQFF
TRBV28,TRBD2,TRBJ2-1,NA,TGTGCCAGCAGTCCTGTAGCGGGGGGGGGCTACAATGAGCAGTTCTTC,CASSPVAGGGYNEQFF
TRBV10-3,NA,TRBJ1-5,NA,TGTGCCATCAGTCTGGACCGAAATCAGCCCCAGCATTTT,CAISLDRNQPQHF
TRBV10-3,TRBD1,TRBJ1-5,NA,TGTGCCATCAGTGGCGACAGGGCGATTAATCAGCCCCAGCATTTT,CAISGDRAINQPQHF